This T cell receptor beta chain was identified during a study of beta chain features in type 1 diabetes. Study results and limitations: Type 1 diabetes patients had TCRB CDR3s that were shorter (moderately but significantly so) in all four CD4+ subsets.

The germline V and J ends were trimmed by 3 bases and 5 bases, with 16 bases remaining between them. Per germline, CDR1 SGHTA and CDR2 FQGNSA. The CDR3 spans 15 residues. The study reverse transcribed the entire isolated RNA, so it sequenced expressed TCRB transcripts. Profiled with immunoSEQ multiplex PCR; TCRdb holds only in-frame clones, not every one. The sample shows 150,000 to 200,000 clones, roughly 8% of them seen only once. About this clone itself: Antigen specificity is unknown.

The TCR sequence derives from a woman between 40 and 50 years old with type 1 diabetes. The chain has TRBV7-2 and TRBJ1-2; perhaps TRBD1 as D (5 bases). Sequenced: central memory CD4+ T cells from blood. The CDR3 here is CASSFQAGGGYGYTF. The CDR3 region has the DNA TGTGCCAGCAGCTTCCAGGCGGGGGGTGGTTATGGCTACACCTTC.